This T cell receptor beta chain stems from a study of CD8 T cells in ankylosing spondylitis. Germline V gene data show CDR1 as SNHLY and CDR2 as FYNNEI. This CDR3 has 18 amino acids. The V end was cut by 0 bases, the J end by 1 base, with 15 bases between. Study results and caveats: According to the report, clones linked to the disease were significantly enriched in matched synovial fluid samples taken from ankylosing spondylitis patients. There was a TCR beta motif, made of several highly homologous variants, that appeared characteristic of ankylosing spondylitis blood.

The table lists this clonotype with a few counts. Its antigen is undetermined. One entry per CDR3 protein results from TCRdb running MiXCR on the 5' RACE reads. The top ten clones hold approximately 30% of a sample with under 150,000 distinct CDR3 sequences, about 15% of them seen once. V is TRBV2 and J is TRBJ2-2, with unresolved D. This TCR was recovered from a male donor with ankylosing spondylitis. The sample was blood, either unsorted or a sorted T cell fraction (not recorded which). CDR3 nucleotide sequence: TGTGCCAGCAGTGAAGCGCTTGGGCAGTTTGAGAACACCGGGGAGCTGTTTTTT. Its translation is CASSEALGQFENTGELFF.